This T cell receptor (beta chain) appears in the sequencing data of a study of blood T cell repertoires in COVID-19. Produced via immunoSEQ multiplex PCR; TCRdb's table is partial and in-frame only. The table has nearly 95,000 clones, 74% seen once. Germline lookup yields CDR1 LGHNA and CDR2 YSLEER. The CDR3 has 16 residues. Losses at the gene ends were 0 bases for V and 4 bases for J; bases not matched to a gene: 5. The sequencing input was peripheral blood. This chain connects TRBV4-3 to TRBJ1-4; 7 bases line up with TRBD1. This TCR came from a man between 65 and 85 years old with COVID-19, enrolled during active disease. For the CDR3, the DNA is TGCGCCAGCAGCCAAGATGGAGGGACAGTTAATGAAAAACTGTTTTTT. Protein product: CASSQDGGTVNEKLFF.